The 24 T cell receptor beta chains presented below share a single source sample, sequenced in a study of control samples from healthy donors and cancer patients. Sequencing used immunoSEQ multiplex PCR; TCRdb keeps in-frame clones, though not all of them. The sample lists about 130,000 clones, just under 95% seen once, with more than 13% in the top ten. Sequenced material: PBMCs. These receptors were obtained from a man in his 60s with colorectal cancer.

This chain uses TRBV3-1 (or the pseudogene TRBV3-2) with TRBJ1-1, with a weak D call TRBD1 (5 bases). Germline assignment: CDR1 LGHDT and CDR2 YNNKEL (reference sequence). The V end was cut by 2 bases, the J end by 4 bases, with 8 bases between. The CDR3 totals 13 residues. This CDR3 reads CASSQLRGTEAFF. CDR3 in DNA: TGTGCCAGCAGCCAACTTAGGGGCACTGAAGCTTTCTTT.

The chain couples TRBV2 to TRBJ1-3; weak D call: TRBD1 (6 bases). There are 12 residues in the CDR3. V was clipped by 6 bases and J by 9 bases, with 12 bases between them. Germline V CDR1 and CDR2: SNHLY, FYNNEI. The CDR3 sequence is CASRGTGITIYF. The CDR3 bases are TGTGCCAGCAGGGGAACAGGGATCACCATATATTTT.

This clone was recorded a few times. The chain couples TRBV7-8 to TRBJ1-5; no definite D call. The V end lost 0 bases, the J end lost 3 bases, and 12 bases lay between the germline ends. The CDR3 covers 16 residues. Germline CDR1 and CDR2: SGHVS and FQNEAQ. DNA of the CDR3: TGTGCCAGCAGCTTAGCGCGATTACAGACCAATCAGCCCCAGCATTTT. As protein: CASSLARLQTNQPQHF.

The chain links TRBV27 to TRBJ2-2; TRBD1 is a possible D gene (6 bases). The CDR3 has 14 amino acids. Trimming cost V 5 bases and J 4 bases, with 11 bases left between them. Germline V gene lookup returns CDR1 MNHEY and CDR2 SMNVEV (reference sequence). The CDR3 sequence: CASSPLDSTGELFF. The CDR3 DNA reads TGTGCCAGCAGTCCTCTGGACAGCACCGGGGAGCTGTTTTTT.

This clone appeared once. The CDR3 nucleotides read TGTGCCAGCAGTTTATTACAAACTAGCAATCAGCCCCAGCATTTT. It encodes CASSLLQTSNQPQHF. The chain has TRBV28 and TRBJ1-5, with no clear D. V lost 1 base to trimming and J lost 0 bases, with 7 bases between them. Germline loops: CDR1 MDHEN, CDR2 SYDVKM. The CDR3 runs to 15 residues.

The chain carries TRBV4-1 and TRBJ1-4, with D possibly being TRBD1 (5 bases). From germline, CDR1 is MGHRA and CDR2 YSYEKL. V lost 4 bases and J lost 4, with 16 bases in between. This CDR3 has 16 residues. The CDR3 protein is CASSPGTDPFNEKLFF. As DNA, the CDR3 is TGCGCCAGCAGCCCCGGGACCGACCCTTTTAATGAAAAACTGTTTTTT.

J is TRBJ1-5 and V is TRBV23-1; D is uncertain. TRBV23-1 is an ORF for which the function is uncertain. The V end lost 4 bases, the J end lost 6 bases, and 7 bases lay between the germline ends. CDR3 length: 12 amino acids. CDR3 in DNA: TGCGCCAGCAGTCTCGGGAGTCAGCCCCAGCATTTT. It is translated as CASSLGSQPQHF.

The V gene is TRBV6-5, the J gene TRBJ1-1, with TRBD1 identical over 9 bases. V dropped 8 bases and J dropped 5; count of bases not matched to a gene: 6. CDR1 MNHEY and CDR2 SVGAGI come from the germline V gene. The CDR3 spans 13 residues. As DNA, the CDR3 is TGTGCCAGCCCGGGACAGGGACGGACTGAAGCTTTCTTT. Amino acids: CASPGQGRTEAFF.

This clone was detected only once. This chain links TRBV29-1 with TRBJ2-4; D is possibly TRBD2 (6 bases). CDR1 and CDR2 from the germline V gene are SQVTM and ANQGSEA. This CDR3 contains 16 residues. Trimming cost V 6 bases and J 0 bases, with 18 bases left between them. DNA for the CDR3: TGCAGCGTCGCTAATCGGGACTTTGGAGCCAAAAACATTCAGTACTTC. It translates to CSVANRDFGAKNIQYF.

The chain is built from TRBV5-1 and TRBJ1-3; D gene unclear. V gave up 0 bases and J gave up 0 bases, with 10 bases separating them. CDR1 SGHRS and CDR2 YFSETQ come from the germline V gene. The CDR3 runs to 16 residues. The CDR3 coding sequence is TGCGCCAGCAGCTTGGGCCCGGCGTACTCTGGAAACACCATATATTTT. This sequence encodes CASSLGPAYSGNTIYF.

This chain uses TRBV10-3 with TRBJ2-1; D uncertain. V was clipped by 7 bases and J by 8 bases, with 9 bases between them. CDR1 is ENHRY and CDR2 is SYGVKD in the germline V gene. This CDR3 is 11 amino acids long. The CDR3 DNA sequence: TGTGCCATCACCAAAAGGGATGAGCAGTTCTTC. Its translation is CAITKRDEQFF.

This chain connects TRBV12-3 or TRBV12-4 to TRBJ1-1; D call uncertain. The length of the CDR3 is 12 residues. V lost 8 bases and J lost 2, with 9 bases in between. Here the CDR3 DNA reads TGTGCCAGCGCCTTTGTTAACACTGAAGCTTTCTTT. Translated, it gives CASAFVNTEAFF.

The chain links TRBV7-9 to TRBJ1-5; the match to TRBD1 covers 12 bases. The CDR3 runs 15 residues. Trimming at V came to 5 bases and at J to 6 bases, leaving 5 bases not matched to a gene. Germline assignment: CDR1 SEHNR and CDR2 FQNEAQ (reference sequence). In DNA, the CDR3 is TGTGCCAGCAGCCCCGGGACAGGGGGCATTCAGCCCCAGCATTTT. This gives the protein CASSPGTGGIQPQHF.

J is TRBJ2-3 and V is TRBV30, with a tentative D call TRBD2 (6 bases). The CDR3 extends over 12 amino acids. In germline, CDR1 is GTSNPN, CDR2 SVGIG (reference sequence). The V end was cut by 4 bases, the J end by 4 bases, with 9 bases between. CDR3 amino acids: CAWTAGSDTQYF. CDR3 coding DNA: TGTGCCTGGACGGCGGGATCAGATACGCAGTATTTT. Full variable domain (remainder filled in from reference TRBV30 and TRBJ2-3): SQTIHQWPATLVQPVGSPLSLECTVEGTSNPNLYWYRQAAGRGLQLLFYSVGIGQISSEVPQNLSASRPQDRQFILSSKKLLLSDSGFYLCAWTAGSDTQYFGPGTRLTVL.

The chain combines TRBV4-1 with TRBJ1-5; a weak D match, TRBD1 (6 bases). Trimming removed 3 bases from V and 6 bases from J, with 18 bases in between. CDR1 is MGHRA and CDR2 is YSYEKL in the germline V gene. The length of the CDR3 is 16 residues. The CDR3, as DNA: TGCGCCAGCAGCCATATCGACGGGGGGCTAAGTCAGCCCCAGCATTTT. Amino acids: CASSHIDGGLSQPQHF.

This clone has only one observation. The chain carries TRBV7-9 and TRBJ2-2, with 8 nucleotides matching TRBD1. V shed 4 bases, J shed 6 bases, and the junction held 13 bases outside the gene matches. This CDR3 spans 17 amino acids. The V gene's germline CDR1 is SEHNR and CDR2 FQNEAQ (reference sequence). CDR3 sequence reads: CASSSDPTDRASGELFF. CDR3 DNA: TGTGCCAGCAGCTCCGACCCTACGGACAGGGCTTCCGGGGAGCTGTTTTTT. The whole variable domain, remainder taken from reference TRBV7-9 and TRBJ2-2, is DTGVSQNPRHKITKRGQNVTFRCDPISEHNRLYWYRQTLGQGPEFLTYFQNEAQLEKSRLLSDRFSAERPKGSFSTLEIQRTEQGDSAMYLCASSSDPTDRASGELFFGEGSRLTVL.

The CDR3 DNA follows: TGTGCCAGCAGCTTCGGACAGGCTTACTACGAGCAGTACTTC. Protein sequence: CASSFGQAYYEQYF. The genes are TRBV5-5 and TRBJ2-7; 7 bases map to TRBD1. The CDR3 has 14 residues. The J segment lost 3 bases and the V segment lost 2 bases, leaving 5 bases of the junction unmatched. The germline CDR1 and CDR2 sequences are SGHKS and YYEKEE (reference sequence).

The rearrangement links TRBV6-5 to TRBJ1-2; possible D gene TRBD1, 5 bases. This CDR3 comprises 15 residues. Germline-derived CDR1 and CDR2 are MNHEY and SVGAGI. V gave up 5 bases and J gave up 5 bases, with 18 bases separating them. The DNA for the CDR3 is TGTGCCAGCAGTCTAGACAGTTCCGACCCATATGGCTACACCTTC. Amino acid sequence: CASSLDSSDPYGYTF.

The V call is TRBV6-6, the J call TRBJ1-1; unclear D gene. The CDR3 covers 14 residues. V lost 6 bases and J lost 0, with 11 bases in between. Germline CDR1 reads MNHNY; CDR2 reads SVGAGI (reference sequence). The CDR3 nucleotides read TGTGCCAGCAGCACAGCGATATTGAACACTGAAGCTTTCTTT. Translation: CASSTAILNTEAFF.

The chain links TRBV3-1 (or the pseudogene TRBV3-2) to TRBJ1-3; unclear D gene. This CDR3 spans 16 amino acids. The germline V gene encodes CDR1 LGHDT and CDR2 YNNKEL (reference sequence). V was cut by 0 bases and J by 0 bases, with 9 bases left in between. CDR3 protein: CASSQDGEGSGNTIYF. CDR3 sequence (DNA): TGTGCCAGCAGCCAAGACGGGGAGGGCTCTGGAAACACCATATATTTT.

The V call is TRBV9, the J call TRBJ1-6, with a tentative D call TRBD1 (6 bases). Germline V CDR1 and CDR2: SGDLS, YYNGEE. The V gene lost 4 bases and the J gene lost 6 bases, with 14 bases spanning the gap. The CDR3 contains 15 residues. The CDR3 loop is CASSPQGQSNSPLHF. CDR3 bases: TGTGCCAGCAGCCCGCAAGGACAGTCTAATTCACCCCTCCACTTT.

The rearrangement links TRBV6-6 to TRBJ2-7; D tentatively fits TRBD1 or TRBD2 (5 bases each). Trimming cost V 6 bases and J 3 bases, with 18 bases left between them. The germline gives CDR1 MNHNY, CDR2 SVGAGI (reference sequence). This CDR3 has 15 amino acids. The CDR3 is CASRTERWGNYEQYF. CDR3 DNA: TGTGCCAGCAGAACCGAAAGGTGGGGGAACTACGAGCAGTACTTC.

The rearrangement uses TRBV28 and TRBJ2-5; 9 bases are a match to TRBD1. Germline CDR1 reads MDHEN; CDR2 reads SYDVKM. The length of the CDR3 is 15 residues. The V gene end was trimmed by 7 bases and the J gene end by 1 base; junction bases not matched to a gene: 7. CDR3 sequence (DNA): TGTGCCAGCACCGCCCTGACAGGGGGCCAAGAGACCCAGTACTTC. Translated: CASTALTGGQETQYF.

The genes are TRBV9 and TRBJ2-7, with 9 bases lining up with TRBD1. Judging by the DNA end, TRBJ2-4 fits better; the J call may be wrong. This CDR3 region has 14 residues. Germline V CDR1 and CDR2: SGDLS, YYNGEE. CDR3 DNA sequence: TGTGCCAGCAGCCCGATCCCGGGACAGGGCATTCAGTACTTC. Its translation is CASSPIPGQGIQYF.